These 9 T cell receptor beta chains were sequenced from one sample in a study of response to subunit inactivated influenza vaccine. From the RT-PCR reads, TCRdb called clonotypes with MiXCR, one entry per CDR3 protein. The sample has 500,000 to 550,000 distinct CDR3 sequences; approximately 7.3% are singletons. The sequences come from PBMCs from blood, collected around 25 months after vaccination. These receptors all come from a man aged 45 to 70 who received an inactivated influenza vaccine.

CDR3 in amino acids: CASSALIGGYSNQPQHF. The CDR3 region has the DNA TGTGCCAGCAGTGCCCTGATTGGGGGTTATAGCAATCAGCCCCAGCATTTT. The rearrangement joins TRBV6-1 to TRBJ1-5; a weak D match, TRBD1 (5 bases). V was shortened by 4 bases and J by 0 bases, with 16 bases between the two germline ends. The germline V gene has CDR1 MNHNS and CDR2 SASEGT. This CDR3 contains 17 residues.

V gene TRBV5-1 combines with J gene TRBJ2-1; 8 bases match TRBD1. The CDR3 runs 14 residues. The ends lost 4 bases at V and 3 bases at J; junction bases unmatched: 3. Germline CDR1 is SGHRS and CDR2 is YFSETQ. CDR3 DNA sequence: TGCGCCAGCAGCGGACAGGGTATCTACAATGAGCAGTTCTTC. Its translation is CASSGQGIYNEQFF.

This clonotype showed up just a few times. V and J are TRBV7-8 and TRBJ1-1; tentatively, D is TRBD1 (5 bases). This CDR3 has 13 residues. Germline V gives CDR1 SGHVS, CDR2 FQNEAQ. V lost 1 base and J 4 bases, leaving 7 bases between the germline ends. DNA of the CDR3: TGTGCCAGCAGCTTAGGACAGCCCACTGAAGCTTTCTTT. This encodes CASSLGQPTEAFF.

This clonotype has a count of ten or more. The J gene is TRBJ2-6, the V gene TRBV6-5; D unresolved. The CDR3 extends over 14 amino acids. Per the germline V gene, CDR1 is MNHEY and CDR2 is SVGAGI. V lost 2 bases and J 3 bases, leaving 5 bases between the germline ends. CDR3 coding DNA: TGTGCCAGCAGTTACCTGATTGGGGCCAACGTCCTGACTTTC. This sequence encodes CASSYLIGANVLTF.

This clonotype was counted only a few times. The genes are TRBV20-1 and TRBJ2-1, with TRBD2 matching 8 bases. The V gene's germline CDR1 is DFQATT and CDR2 SNEGSKA (reference sequence). Trimming removed 4 bases from V and 7 bases from J; junction bases left unmatched: 9. This CDR3 contains 14 residues. CDR3 DNA sequence: TGCAGTGCTATTACCGGGACTAGAACGAATGAGCAGTTCTTC. Protein: CSAITGTRTNEQFF.

In this sample, this clonotype turned up many times. The V and J genes are TRBV12-3 or TRBV12-4 and TRBJ1-2; D call uncertain. The V end lost 0 bases, the J end lost 6 bases, and 17 bases lay between the germline ends. CDR3 size: 16 residues. CDR3 bases: TGTGCCAGCAGTTTAGCGCAACGGGCCGAGGTCAATGGCTACACCTTC. The encoded protein is CASSLAQRAEVNGYTF.

This clonotype has a count of ten or more. The gene calls are TRBV6-1 and TRBJ1-1; 9 bases align to TRBD1. The CDR3 is 17 amino acids. The germline V gene has CDR1 MNHNS and CDR2 SASEGT. The junction had 16 bases not matched to a gene; V was cut back by 5 bases and J by 6 bases. CDR3 sequence: CASSKPGQGSSGAEAFF. The CDR3 bases are TGTGCCAGCAGTAAGCCGGGACAGGGAAGCTCGGGCGCTGAAGCTTTCTTT.

About this clonotype itself: A read error may explain this, as a much larger clone is one base away. The final CDR3 position lacks the conserved phenylalanine or tryptophan, pointing to a likely read error. This sequence joins TRBV5-5 and TRBJ1-1, with D uncertain. This CDR3 contains 14 residues. The V gene lost 0 bases and the J gene lost 1 base, with 7 bases spanning the gap. The germline V gene encodes CDR1 SGHKS and CDR2 YYEKEE (reference sequence). CDR3 in DNA: TGTGCCAGCAGCTTGGAACCCCAGAACACTGAAGCTTTCATT. Translating it yields CASSLEPQNTEAFI.

This clonotype showed up many times. The chain joins TRBV2 to TRBJ2-1; D call uncertain. The V end lost 8 bases, the J end lost 2 bases, and 10 bases lay between the germline ends. Germline-derived CDR1 and CDR2 are SNHLY and FYNNEI. The CDR3 is made up of 13 amino acids. The CDR3 DNA reads as TGTGCCAGCTCGGCTGATACCTACAATGAGCAGTTCTTC. It translates to CASSADTYNEQFF.